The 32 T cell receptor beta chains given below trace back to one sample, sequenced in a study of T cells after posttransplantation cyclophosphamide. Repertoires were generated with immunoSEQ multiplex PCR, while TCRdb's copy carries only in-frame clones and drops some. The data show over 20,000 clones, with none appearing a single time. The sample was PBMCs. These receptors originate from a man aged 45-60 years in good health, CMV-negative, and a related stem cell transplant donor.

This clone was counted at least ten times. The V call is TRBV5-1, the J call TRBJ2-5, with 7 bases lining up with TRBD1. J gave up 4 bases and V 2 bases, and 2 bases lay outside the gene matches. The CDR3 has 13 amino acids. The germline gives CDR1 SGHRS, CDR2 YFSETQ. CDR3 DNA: TGCGCCAGCAGCTTTAACAGGGGAGAGACCCAGTACTTC. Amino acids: CASSFNRGETQYF.

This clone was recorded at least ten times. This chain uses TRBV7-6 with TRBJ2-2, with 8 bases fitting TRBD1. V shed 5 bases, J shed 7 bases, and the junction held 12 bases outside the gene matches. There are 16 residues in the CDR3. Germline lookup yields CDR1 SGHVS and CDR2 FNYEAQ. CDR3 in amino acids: CASSIMGTGEGGELFF. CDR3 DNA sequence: TGTGCCAGCAGCATAATGGGGACAGGTGAAGGCGGGGAGCTGTTTTTT.

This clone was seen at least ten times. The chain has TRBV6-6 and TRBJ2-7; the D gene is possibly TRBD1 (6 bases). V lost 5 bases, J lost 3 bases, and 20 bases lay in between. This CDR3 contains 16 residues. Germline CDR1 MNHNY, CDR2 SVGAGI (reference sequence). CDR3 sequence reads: CASSGIMAGESYEQYF. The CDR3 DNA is TGTGCCAGCAGTGGGATAATGGCAGGGGAGAGCTACGAGCAGTACTTC.

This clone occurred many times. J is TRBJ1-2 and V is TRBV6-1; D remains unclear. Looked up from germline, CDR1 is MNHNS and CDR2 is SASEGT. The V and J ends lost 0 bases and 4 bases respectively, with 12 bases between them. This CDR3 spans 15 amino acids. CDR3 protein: CASSEAHGEGYGYTF. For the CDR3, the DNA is TGTGCCAGCAGTGAAGCGCATGGGGAGGGCTATGGCTACACCTTC.

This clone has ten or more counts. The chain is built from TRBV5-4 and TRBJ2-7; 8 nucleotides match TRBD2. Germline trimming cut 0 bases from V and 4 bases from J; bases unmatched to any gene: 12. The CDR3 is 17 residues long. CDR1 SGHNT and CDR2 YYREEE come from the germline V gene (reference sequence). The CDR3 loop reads CASSLVWNPSGLYEQYF. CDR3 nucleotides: TGTGCCAGCAGCTTGGTTTGGAACCCTAGCGGGTTATACGAGCAGTACTTC.

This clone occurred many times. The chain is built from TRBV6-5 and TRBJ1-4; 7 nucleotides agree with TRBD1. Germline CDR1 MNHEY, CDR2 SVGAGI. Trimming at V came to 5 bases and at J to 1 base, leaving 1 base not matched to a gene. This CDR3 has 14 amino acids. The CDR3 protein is CASSRTGTNEKLFF. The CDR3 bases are TGTGCCAGCAGTCGGACAGGAACTAATGAAAAACTGTTTTTT.

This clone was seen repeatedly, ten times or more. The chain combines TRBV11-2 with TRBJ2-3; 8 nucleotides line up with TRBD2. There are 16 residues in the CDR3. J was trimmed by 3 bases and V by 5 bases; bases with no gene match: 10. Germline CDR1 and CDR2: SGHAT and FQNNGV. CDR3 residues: CASSPVAGLGTDTQYF. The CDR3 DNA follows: TGTGCCAGCAGCCCTGTAGCGGGGTTGGGAACAGATACGCAGTATTTT.

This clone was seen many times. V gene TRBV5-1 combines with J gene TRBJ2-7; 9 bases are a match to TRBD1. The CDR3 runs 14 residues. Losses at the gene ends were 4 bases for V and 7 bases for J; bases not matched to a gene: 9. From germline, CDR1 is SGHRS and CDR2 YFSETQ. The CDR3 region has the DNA TGCGCCAGCAGCGCCGGACAGGGGTCGAGGGAGCAGTACTTC. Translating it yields CASSAGQGSREQYF. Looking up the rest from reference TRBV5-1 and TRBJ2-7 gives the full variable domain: KAGVTQTPRYLIKTRGQQVTLSCSPISGHRSVSWYQQTPGQGLQFLFEYFSETQRNKGNFPGRFSGRQFSNSRSEMNVSTLELGDSALYLCASSAGQGSREQYFGPGTRLTVT.

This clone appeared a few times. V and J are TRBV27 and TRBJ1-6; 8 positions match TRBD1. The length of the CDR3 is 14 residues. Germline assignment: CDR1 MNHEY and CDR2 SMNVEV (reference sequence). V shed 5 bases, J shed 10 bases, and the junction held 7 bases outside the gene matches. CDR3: CASSPGQGDSPLHF. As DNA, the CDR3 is TGTGCCAGCAGTCCCGGACAGGGTGACTCACCCCTCCACTTT.

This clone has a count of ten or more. The CDR3 DNA is TGTGCCTGGAGCGGGATAACTACCGGGGAGCTGTTTTTT. The encoded protein is CAWSGITTGELFF. The chain links TRBV30 to TRBJ2-2; D is perhaps TRBD2 (5 bases). V dropped 3 bases and J dropped 5 bases, with 10 bases sitting between them. CDR3 size: 13 residues. Germline-derived CDR1 and CDR2 are GTSNPN and SVGIG (reference sequence).

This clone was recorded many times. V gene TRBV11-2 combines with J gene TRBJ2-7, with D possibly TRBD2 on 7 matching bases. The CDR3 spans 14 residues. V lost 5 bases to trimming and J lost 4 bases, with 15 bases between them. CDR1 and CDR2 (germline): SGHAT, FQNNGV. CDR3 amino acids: CASSQLGGRYEQYF. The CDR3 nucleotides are TGTGCCAGCAGCCAACTGGGGGGGCGGTACGAGCAGTACTTC.

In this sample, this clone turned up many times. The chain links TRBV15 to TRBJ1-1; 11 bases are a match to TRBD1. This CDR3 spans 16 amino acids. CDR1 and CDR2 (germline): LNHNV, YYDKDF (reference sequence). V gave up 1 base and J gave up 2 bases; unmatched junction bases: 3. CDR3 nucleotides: TGTGCCACCAGCAGAGGCCGGACAGGGGGCAACACTGAAGCTTTCTTT. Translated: CATSRGRTGGNTEAFF.

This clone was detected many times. CDR3 sequence reads: CASSARDRGPEAFF. The CDR3 nucleotides are TGTGCCAGCAGCGCCCGGGACAGGGGCCCTGAAGCTTTCTTT. V is TRBV13 and J is TRBJ1-1; TRBD1 matches 10 bases. The CDR3 runs 14 residues. Germline V gives CDR1 PRHDT, CDR2 FYEKMQ (reference sequence). J gave up 6 bases and V 5 bases, and 6 bases lay outside the gene matches.

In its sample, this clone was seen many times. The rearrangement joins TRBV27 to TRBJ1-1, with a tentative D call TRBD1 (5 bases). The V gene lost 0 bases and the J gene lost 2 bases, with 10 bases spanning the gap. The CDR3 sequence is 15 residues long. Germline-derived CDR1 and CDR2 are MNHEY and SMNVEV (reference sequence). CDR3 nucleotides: TGTGCCAGCAGTTTATCTCCAGGGCTAAACACTGAAGCTTTCTTT. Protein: CASSLSPGLNTEAFF.

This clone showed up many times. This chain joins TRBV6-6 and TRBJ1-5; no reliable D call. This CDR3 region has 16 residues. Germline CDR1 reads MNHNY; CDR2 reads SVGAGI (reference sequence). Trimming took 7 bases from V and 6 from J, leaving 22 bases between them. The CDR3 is CASTRGKPPGSQPQHF. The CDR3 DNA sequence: TGTGCCAGCACGAGAGGAAAGCCCCCGGGGAGTCAGCCCCAGCATTTT.

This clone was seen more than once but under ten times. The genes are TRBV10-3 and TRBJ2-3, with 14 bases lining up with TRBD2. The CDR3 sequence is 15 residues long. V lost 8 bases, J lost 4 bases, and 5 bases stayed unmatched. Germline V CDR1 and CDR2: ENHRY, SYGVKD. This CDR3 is CAIRRLAGGADTQYF. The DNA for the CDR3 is TGTGCCATCCGGCGACTAGCGGGGGGGGCAGATACGCAGTATTTT.

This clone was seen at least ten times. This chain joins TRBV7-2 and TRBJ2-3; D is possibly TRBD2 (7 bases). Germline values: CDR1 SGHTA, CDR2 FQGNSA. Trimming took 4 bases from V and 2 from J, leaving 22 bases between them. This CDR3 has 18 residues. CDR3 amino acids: CASSSRGGLAGDTDTQYF. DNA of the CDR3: TGTGCCAGCAGCTCGAGAGGGGGGTTAGCGGGCGACACAGATACGCAGTATTTT.

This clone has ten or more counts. The CDR3 loop is CASRSGTSVTDDEQYF. For the CDR3, the DNA is TGTGCCAGCAGATCCGGGACTAGCGTAACTGACGACGAGCAGTACTTC. The chain joins TRBV28 to TRBJ2-7, with 10 nucleotides matching TRBD2. J gave up 5 bases and V 6 bases, and 13 bases lay outside the gene matches. From germline, CDR1 is MDHEN and CDR2 SYDVKM. The CDR3 length is 16 residues.

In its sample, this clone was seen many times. The CDR3: CATSSSDQPQHF. CDR3 nucleotide sequence: TGTGCCACCAGCAGTTCCGATCAGCCCCAGCATTTT. The rearrangement joins TRBV15 to TRBJ1-5; no clear D. Germline V gene sequence: CDR1 LNHNV, CDR2 YYDKDF (reference sequence). Trimming removed 3 bases from V and 5 bases from J, with 5 bases in between. The CDR3 loop spans 12 amino acids.

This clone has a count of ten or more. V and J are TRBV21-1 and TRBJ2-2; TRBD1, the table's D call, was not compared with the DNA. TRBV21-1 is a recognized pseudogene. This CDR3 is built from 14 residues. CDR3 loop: CASSKGRGWGELFF. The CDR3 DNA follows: TGTGCCAGCAGCAAAGGAAGGGGGTGGGGGGAGCTGTTTTTT.

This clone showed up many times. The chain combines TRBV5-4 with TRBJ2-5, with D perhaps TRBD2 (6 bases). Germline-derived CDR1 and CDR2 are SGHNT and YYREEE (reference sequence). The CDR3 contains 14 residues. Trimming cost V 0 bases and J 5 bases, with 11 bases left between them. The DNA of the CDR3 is TGTGCCAGCAGCTTGGTGGGGGAGGCGGAGACCCAGTACTTC. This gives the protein CASSLVGEAETQYF. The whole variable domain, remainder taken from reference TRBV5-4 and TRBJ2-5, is ETGVTQSPTHLIKTRGQQVTLRCSSQSGHNTVSWYQQALGQGPQFIFQYYREEENGRGNFPPRFSGLQFPNYSSELNVNALELDDSALYLCASSLVGEAETQYFGPGTRLLVL.

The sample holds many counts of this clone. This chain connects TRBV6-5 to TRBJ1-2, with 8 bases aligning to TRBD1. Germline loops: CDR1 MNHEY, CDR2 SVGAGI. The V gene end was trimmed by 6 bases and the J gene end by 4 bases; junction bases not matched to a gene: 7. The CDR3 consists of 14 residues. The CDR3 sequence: CASRITGTGYGYTF. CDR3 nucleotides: TGTGCCAGCAGAATAACCGGGACAGGCTATGGCTACACCTTC.

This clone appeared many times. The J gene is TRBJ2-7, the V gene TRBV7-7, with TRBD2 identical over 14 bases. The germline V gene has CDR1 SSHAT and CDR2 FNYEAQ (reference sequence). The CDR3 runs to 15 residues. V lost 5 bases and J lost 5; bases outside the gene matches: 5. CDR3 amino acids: CASSRLAGGSDEQYF. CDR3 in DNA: TGTGCCAGCAGCCGACTAGCGGGAGGGTCCGACGAGCAGTACTTC.

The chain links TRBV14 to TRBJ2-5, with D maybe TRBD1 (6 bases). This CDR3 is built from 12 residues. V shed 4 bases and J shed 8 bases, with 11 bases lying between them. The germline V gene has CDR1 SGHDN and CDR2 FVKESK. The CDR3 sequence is CASSPSRGTQYF. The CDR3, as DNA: TGTGCCAGCAGCCCCTCCAGGGGCACCCAGTACTTC.

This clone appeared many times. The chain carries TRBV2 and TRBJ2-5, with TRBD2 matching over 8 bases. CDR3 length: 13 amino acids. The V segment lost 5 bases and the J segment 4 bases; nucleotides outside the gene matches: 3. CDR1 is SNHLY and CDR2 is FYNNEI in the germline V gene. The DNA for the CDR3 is TGTGCCAGCAGTAAGACTAGCGCAGAGACCCAGTACTTC. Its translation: CASSKTSAETQYF.

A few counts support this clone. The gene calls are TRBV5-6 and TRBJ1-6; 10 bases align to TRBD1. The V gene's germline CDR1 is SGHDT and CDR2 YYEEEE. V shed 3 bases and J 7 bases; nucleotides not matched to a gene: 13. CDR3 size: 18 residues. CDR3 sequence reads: CASSSWFGTGDRNSPLHF. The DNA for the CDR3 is TGTGCCAGCAGCTCCTGGTTTGGGACAGGGGACCGGAATTCACCCCTCCACTTT.

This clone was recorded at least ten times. This CDR3 is CASSPLGGLNQPQHF. CDR3 DNA: TGTGCCAGCTCACCACTCGGCGGGCTCAATCAGCCCCAGCATTTT. The V call is TRBV18, the J call TRBJ1-5; D unresolved. V dropped 1 base and J dropped 3 bases, with 10 bases sitting between them. Germline V gene data show CDR1 as KGHSH and CDR2 as LQKENI. This CDR3 is 15 amino acids long.

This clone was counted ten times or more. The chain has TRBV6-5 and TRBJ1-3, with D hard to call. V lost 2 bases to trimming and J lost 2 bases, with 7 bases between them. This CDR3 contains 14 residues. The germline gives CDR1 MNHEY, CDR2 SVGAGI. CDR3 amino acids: CASSYVAAGNTIYF. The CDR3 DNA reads TGTGCCAGCAGTTACGTTGCGGCTGGAAACACCATATATTTT.

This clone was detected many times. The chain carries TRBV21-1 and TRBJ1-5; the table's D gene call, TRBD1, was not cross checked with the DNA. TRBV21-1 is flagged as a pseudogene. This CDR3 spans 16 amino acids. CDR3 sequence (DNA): TGTGCCAGCAGCCTACTCGGACAGAATAGCAATCAGCCCCAGCATTTT. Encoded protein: CASSLLGQNSNQPQHF.

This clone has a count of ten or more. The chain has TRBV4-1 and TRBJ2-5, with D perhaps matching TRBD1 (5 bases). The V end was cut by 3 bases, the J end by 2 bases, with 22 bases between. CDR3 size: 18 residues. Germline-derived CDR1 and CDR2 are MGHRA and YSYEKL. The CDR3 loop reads CASSHKGLGRSGQETQYF. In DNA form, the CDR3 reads TGCGCCAGCAGCCACAAGGGGCTCGGCAGGTCCGGACAAGAGACCCAGTACTTC.

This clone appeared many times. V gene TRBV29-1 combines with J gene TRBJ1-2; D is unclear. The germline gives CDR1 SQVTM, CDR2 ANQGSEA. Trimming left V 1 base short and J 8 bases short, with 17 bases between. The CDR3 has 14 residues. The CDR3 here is CSVEVGSRPGGYTF. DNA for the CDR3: TGCAGCGTTGAAGTGGGCAGCCGACCGGGGGGCTACACCTTC. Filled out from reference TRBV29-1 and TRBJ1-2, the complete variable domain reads SAVISQKPSRDICQRGTSLTIQCQVDSQVTMMFWYRQQPGQSLTLIATANQGSEATYESGFVIDKFPISRPNLTFSTLTVSNMSPEDSSIYLCSVEVGSRPGGYTFGSGTRLTVV.

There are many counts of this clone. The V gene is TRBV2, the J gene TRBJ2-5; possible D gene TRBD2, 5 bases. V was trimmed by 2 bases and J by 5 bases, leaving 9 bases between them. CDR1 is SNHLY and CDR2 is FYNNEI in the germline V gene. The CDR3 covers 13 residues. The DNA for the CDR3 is TGTGCCAGCAGTGAACGGGGTTGGGAGACCCAGTACTTC. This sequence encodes CASSERGWETQYF.